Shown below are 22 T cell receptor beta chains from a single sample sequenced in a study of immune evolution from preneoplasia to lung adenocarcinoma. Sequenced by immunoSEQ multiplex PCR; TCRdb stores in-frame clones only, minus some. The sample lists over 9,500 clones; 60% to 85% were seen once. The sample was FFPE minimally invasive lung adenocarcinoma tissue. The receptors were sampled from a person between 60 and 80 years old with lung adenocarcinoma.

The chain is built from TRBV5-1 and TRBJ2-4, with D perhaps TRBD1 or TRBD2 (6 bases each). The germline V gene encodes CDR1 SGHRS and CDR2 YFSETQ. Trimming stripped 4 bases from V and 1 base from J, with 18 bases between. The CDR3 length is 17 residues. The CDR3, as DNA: TGCGCCAGCAGCCCGGAGGGGGTTCAGAGGGCCAAAAACATTCAGTACTTC. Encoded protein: CASSPEGVQRAKNIQYF.

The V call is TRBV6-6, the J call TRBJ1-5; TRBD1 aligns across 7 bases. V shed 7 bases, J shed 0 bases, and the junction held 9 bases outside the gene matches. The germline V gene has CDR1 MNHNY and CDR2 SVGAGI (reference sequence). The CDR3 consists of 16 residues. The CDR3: CASTIRQGNSNQPQHF. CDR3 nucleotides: TGTGCCAGCACCATCCGACAGGGCAATAGCAATCAGCCCCAGCATTTT.

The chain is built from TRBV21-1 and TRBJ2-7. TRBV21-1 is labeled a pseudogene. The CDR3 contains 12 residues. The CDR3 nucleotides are TGTGCCAGCAGCGCTGGACGTAGAGAGCAGTACTTC. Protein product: CASSAGRREQYF.

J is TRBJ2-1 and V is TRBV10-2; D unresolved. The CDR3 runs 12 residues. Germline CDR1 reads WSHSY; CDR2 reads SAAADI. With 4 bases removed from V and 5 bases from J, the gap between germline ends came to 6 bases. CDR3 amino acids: CASSGGNNEQFF. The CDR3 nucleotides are TGCGCCAGCAGTGGCGGAAACAATGAGCAGTTCTTC.

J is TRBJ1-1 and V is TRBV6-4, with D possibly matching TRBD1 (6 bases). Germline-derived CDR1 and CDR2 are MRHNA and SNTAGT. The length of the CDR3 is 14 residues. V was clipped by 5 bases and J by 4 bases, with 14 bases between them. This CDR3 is CASSQKPTGTEAFF. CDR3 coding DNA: TGTGCCAGCAGTCAAAAACCGACAGGCACTGAAGCTTTCTTT.

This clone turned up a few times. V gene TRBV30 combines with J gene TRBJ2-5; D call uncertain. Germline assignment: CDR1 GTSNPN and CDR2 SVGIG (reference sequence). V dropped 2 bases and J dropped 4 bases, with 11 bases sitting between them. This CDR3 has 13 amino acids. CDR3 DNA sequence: TGTGCCTGGAGTAGATACGGCCCAGAGACCCAGTACTTC. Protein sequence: CAWSRYGPETQYF.

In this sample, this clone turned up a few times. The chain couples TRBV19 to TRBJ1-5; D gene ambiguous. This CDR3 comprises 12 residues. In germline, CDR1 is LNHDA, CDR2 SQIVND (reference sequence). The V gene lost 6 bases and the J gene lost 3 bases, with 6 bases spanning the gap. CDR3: CASRGSNQPQHF. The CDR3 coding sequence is TGTGCCAGTAGGGGTTCCAATCAGCCCCAGCATTTT.

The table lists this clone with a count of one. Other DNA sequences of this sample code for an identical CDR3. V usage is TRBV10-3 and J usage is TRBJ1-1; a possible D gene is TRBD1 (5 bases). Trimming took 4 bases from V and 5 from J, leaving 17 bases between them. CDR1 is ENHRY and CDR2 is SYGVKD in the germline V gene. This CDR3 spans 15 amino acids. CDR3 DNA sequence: TGTGCCATCAGTGGGGCAGGGTTGAAGGGGACTGAAGCTTTCTTT. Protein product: CAISGAGLKGTEAFF.

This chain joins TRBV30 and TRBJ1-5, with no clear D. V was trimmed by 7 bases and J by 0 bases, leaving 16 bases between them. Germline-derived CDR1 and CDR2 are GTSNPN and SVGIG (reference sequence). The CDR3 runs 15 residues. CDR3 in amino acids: CASGIKMVSNQPQHF. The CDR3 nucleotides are TGTGCCTCCGGGATCAAGATGGTTAGCAATCAGCCCCAGCATTTT.

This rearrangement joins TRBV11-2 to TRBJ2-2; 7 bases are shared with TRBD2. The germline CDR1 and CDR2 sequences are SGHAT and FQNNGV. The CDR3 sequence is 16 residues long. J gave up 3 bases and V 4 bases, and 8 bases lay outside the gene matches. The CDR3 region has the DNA TGTGCCAGCAGCTCACCCCTGGGGGGGGACACCGGGGAGCTGTTTTTT. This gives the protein CASSSPLGGDTGELFF.

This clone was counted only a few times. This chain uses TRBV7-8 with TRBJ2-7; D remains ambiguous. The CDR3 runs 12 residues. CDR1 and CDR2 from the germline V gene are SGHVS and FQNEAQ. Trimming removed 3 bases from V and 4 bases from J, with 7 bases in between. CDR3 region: CASSFQSYEQYF. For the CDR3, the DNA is TGTGCCAGCAGCTTCCAGAGTTACGAGCAGTACTTC.

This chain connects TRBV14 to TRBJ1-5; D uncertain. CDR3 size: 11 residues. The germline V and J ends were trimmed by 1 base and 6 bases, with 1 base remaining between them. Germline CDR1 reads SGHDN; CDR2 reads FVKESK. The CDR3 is CASSQAQPQHF. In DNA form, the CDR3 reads TGTGCCAGCAGCCAAGCTCAGCCCCAGCATTTT.

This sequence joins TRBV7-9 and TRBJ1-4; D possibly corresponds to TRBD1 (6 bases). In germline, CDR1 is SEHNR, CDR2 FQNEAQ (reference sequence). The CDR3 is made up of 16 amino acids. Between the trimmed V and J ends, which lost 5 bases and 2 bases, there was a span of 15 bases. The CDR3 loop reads CASSQWGRRTNEKLFF. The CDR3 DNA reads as TGTGCCAGCAGCCAATGGGGGCGTAGGACTAATGAAAAACTGTTTTTT.

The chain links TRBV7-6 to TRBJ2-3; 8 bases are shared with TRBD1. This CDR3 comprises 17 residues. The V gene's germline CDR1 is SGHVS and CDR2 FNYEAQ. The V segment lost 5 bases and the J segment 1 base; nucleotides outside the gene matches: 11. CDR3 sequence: CASSGGRGQVGTDTQYF. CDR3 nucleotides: TGTGCCAGCAGCGGTGGACGGGGACAGGTGGGCACAGATACGCAGTATTTT. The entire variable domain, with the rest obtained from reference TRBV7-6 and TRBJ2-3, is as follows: GAGVSQSPRYKVTKRGQDVALRCDPISGHVSLYWYRQALGQGPEFLTYFNYEAQQDKSGLPNDRFSAERPEGSISTLTIQRTEQRDSAMYRCASSGGRGQVGTDTQYFGPGTRLTVL.

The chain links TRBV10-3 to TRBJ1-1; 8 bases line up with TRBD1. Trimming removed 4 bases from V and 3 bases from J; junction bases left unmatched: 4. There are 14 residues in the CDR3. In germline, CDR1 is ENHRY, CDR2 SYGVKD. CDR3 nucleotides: TGTGCCATCAGTGGGGACAGGAGGGACACTGAAGCTTTCTTT. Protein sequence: CAISGDRRDTEAFF.

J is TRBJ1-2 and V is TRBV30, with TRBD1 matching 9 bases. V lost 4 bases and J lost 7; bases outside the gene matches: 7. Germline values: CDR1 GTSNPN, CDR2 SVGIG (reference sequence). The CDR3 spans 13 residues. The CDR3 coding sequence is TGTGCCTGGATGGACAGGGGCTCAGGTGGCTACACCTTC. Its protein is CAWMDRGSGGYTF.

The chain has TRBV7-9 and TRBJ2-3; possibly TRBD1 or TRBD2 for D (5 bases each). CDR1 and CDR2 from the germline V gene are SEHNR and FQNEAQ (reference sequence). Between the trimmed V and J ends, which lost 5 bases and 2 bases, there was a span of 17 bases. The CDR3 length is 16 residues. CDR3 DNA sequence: TGTGCCAGCAGCCCCCCGGCCTTGGGGGACACAGATACGCAGTATTTT. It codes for CASSPPALGDTDTQYF.

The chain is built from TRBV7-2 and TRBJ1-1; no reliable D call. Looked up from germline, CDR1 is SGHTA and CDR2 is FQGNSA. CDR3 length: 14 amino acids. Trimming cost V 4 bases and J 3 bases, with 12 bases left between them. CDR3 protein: CASSSTPGDTEAFF. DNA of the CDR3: TGTGCCAGCAGCTCGACGCCTGGGGACACTGAAGCTTTCTTT.

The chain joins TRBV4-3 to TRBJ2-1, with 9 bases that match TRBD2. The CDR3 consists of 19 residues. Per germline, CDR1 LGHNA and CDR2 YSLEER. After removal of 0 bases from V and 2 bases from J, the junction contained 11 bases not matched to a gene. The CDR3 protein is CASSQDFPVGGGAYNEQFF. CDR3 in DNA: TGCGCCAGCAGCCAAGATTTCCCCGTGGGCGGGGGGGCCTACAATGAGCAGTTCTTC.

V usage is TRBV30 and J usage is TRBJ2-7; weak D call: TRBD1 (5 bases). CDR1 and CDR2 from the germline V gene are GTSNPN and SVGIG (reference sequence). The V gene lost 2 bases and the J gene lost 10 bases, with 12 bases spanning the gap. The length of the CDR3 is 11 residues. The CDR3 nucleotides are TGTGCCTGGAGTCTCACAGGTATCCAGTACTTC. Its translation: CAWSLTGIQYF.

The CDR3: CASSPPGLHAYEQYF. In DNA, the CDR3 is TGCGCCAGCAGTCCCCCGGGACTACATGCTTACGAGCAGTACTTC. The chain carries TRBV5-1 and TRBJ2-7; 7 positions match TRBD2. J lost 4 bases, V lost 5 bases, and 12 bases had no gene match. Germline V lookup: CDR1 SGHRS, CDR2 YFSETQ. The length of the CDR3 is 15 residues.

The CDR3 sequence is CASNAGSGSRGSYNSPLHF. CDR3 DNA sequence: TGTGCCAGCAACGCGGGGTCAGGATCCCGGGGGTCCTATAATTCACCCCTCCACTTT. V gene TRBV7-2 combines with J gene TRBJ1-6; possible D gene TRBD1, 5 bases. Germline V CDR1 and CDR2: SGHTA, FQGNSA. The CDR3 is made up of 19 amino acids. Trimming took off 7 bases at V and 1 base at J, with 23 bases between the two ends.